These 15 T cell receptor beta chains came from one sample sequenced in a study of graft-versus-host responses after intestinal transplantation. No cognate antigen is known for these TCRs. The assay was immunoSEQ multiplex PCR, and TCRdb's table has in-frame clones only and misses some. The table includes some 85,000 clones, 80% to 95% detected once. The sample in question was unstimulated CD8+ T cells sorted from spleen or lymph node cells, obtained before transplant. The receptors here all came from a human donor who was the organ donor for an intestinal transplant.

The chain uses TRBV7-9 and TRBJ2-7; TRBD2 matches 8 bases. Germline V gene sequence: CDR1 SEHNR, CDR2 FQNEAQ (reference sequence). V dropped 5 bases and J dropped 3; count of bases not matched to a gene: 3. The CDR3 spans 13 residues. CDR3 sequence: CASSRGGNYEQYF. The CDR3 DNA reads as TGTGCCAGCAGCCGCGGGGGGAACTACGAGCAGTACTTC.

This clone was detected only once. This sequence joins TRBV4-2 and TRBJ1-5; D remains unclear. Trimming took 3 bases from V and 6 from J, leaving 9 bases between them. Germline V gives CDR1 LGHNA, CDR2 YNFKEQ. The CDR3 has 13 amino acids. For the CDR3, the DNA is TGTGCCAGCAGCCAGGGAGATAGTCAGCCCCAGCATTTT. It yields the protein CASSQGDSQPQHF.

This sequence joins TRBV9 and TRBJ2-7, with D tentatively TRBD2 (6 bases). Germline CDR1 and CDR2: SGDLS and YYNGEE. The CDR3 runs to 13 residues. The V and J ends lost 4 bases and 4 bases respectively, with 12 bases between them. The CDR3 spells CASSPTAGYEQYF. The CDR3 DNA reads as TGTGCCAGCAGCCCCACTGCGGGGTACGAGCAGTACTTC. Full variable domain (rest looked up from reference TRBV9 and TRBJ2-7): DSGVTQTPKHLITATGQRVTLRCSPRSGDLSVYWYQQSLDQGLQFLIQYYNGEERAKGNILERFSAQQFPDLHSELNLSSLELGDSALYFCASSPTAGYEQYFGPGTRLTVT.

This CDR3 reads CASSYLLAGDLDTQYF. In DNA form, the CDR3 reads TGTGCCAGCAGTTACTTGCTAGCGGGGGACTTAGATACGCAGTATTTT. The chain has TRBV6-6 and TRBJ2-3; the match to TRBD2 covers 10 bases. There are 16 residues in the CDR3. V shed 1 base, J shed 5 bases, and the junction held 6 bases outside the gene matches. The germline V gene has CDR1 MNHNY and CDR2 SVGAGI (reference sequence).

This sequence joins TRBV27 and TRBJ2-3; D possibly corresponds to TRBD1 (6 bases). Germline values: CDR1 MNHEY, CDR2 SMNVEV (reference sequence). The germline V and J ends were trimmed by 5 bases and 1 base, with 13 bases remaining between them. The CDR3 covers 15 residues. CDR3 DNA sequence: TGTGCCAGCAGTGCGGACAGTCCGGGCACAGATACGCAGTATTTT. Protein product: CASSADSPGTDTQYF.

The chain joins TRBV28 to TRBJ1-3; 8 bases align to TRBD1. CDR3 length: 16 amino acids. J lost 2 bases, V lost 7 bases, and 10 bases had no gene match. Germline V gives CDR1 MDHEN, CDR2 SYDVKM. The CDR3 bases are TGTGCCAGCACCCCGCAACCACAGGGGGCTGGAAACACCATATATTTT. Protein product: CASTPQPQGAGNTIYF.

Concerning this clone itself: The final CDR3 position lacks the conserved phenylalanine or tryptophan, pointing to a likely read error. J is TRBJ1-2 and V is TRBV7-7, with unresolved D. CDR3 length equals 13 residues. Germline V gives CDR1 SSHAT, CDR2 FNYEAQ (reference sequence). V shed 5 bases and J shed 0 bases, with 7 bases lying between them. The CDR3 here is CASSPLTNYGYTL. The CDR3 bases are TGTGCCAGCAGCCCTCTTACTAACTATGGCTACACCCTC.

The V gene is TRBV5-5, the J gene TRBJ2-1; D possibly corresponds to TRBD1 (7 bases). Germline V gives CDR1 SGHKS, CDR2 YYEKEE (reference sequence). The V end was cut by 1 base, the J end by 6 bases, with 23 bases between. The length of the CDR3 is 18 residues. CDR3 loop: CASSLSMVEGARFNEQFF. The CDR3 DNA reads TGTGCCAGCAGCTTGTCGATGGTGGAGGGGGCGAGATTCAATGAGCAGTTCTTC.

The chain employs TRBV7-9 and TRBJ2-1; possible D gene TRBD1, 5 bases. V was clipped by 3 bases and J by 3 bases, with 6 bases between them. Germline CDR1 reads SEHNR; CDR2 reads FQNEAQ (reference sequence). CDR3 length: 13 residues. CDR3 DNA sequence: TGTGCCAGCAGCTTTGACAGCTACAATGAGCAGTTCTTC. Protein product: CASSFDSYNEQFF.

The J gene is TRBJ2-1, the V gene TRBV19, with TRBD2 identical over 8 bases. V shed 3 bases, J shed 4 bases, and the junction held 5 bases outside the gene matches. Germline CDR1 is LNHDA and CDR2 is SQIVND (reference sequence). This CDR3 has 15 residues. The CDR3 DNA reads TGTGCCAGTAGTATTCTAGCGGGCACTTACAATGAGCAGTTCTTC. This gives the protein CASSILAGTYNEQFF.

The V and J genes are TRBV25-1 and TRBJ1-6, with D uncertain. V gave up 4 bases and J gave up 9 bases, with 10 bases separating them. The CDR3 totals 13 residues. Germline CDR1 is MGHDK and CDR2 is SYGVNS. Written as DNA, the CDR3 is TGTGCCAGCAGTGCAACCCTAGGTTCACCCCTCCACTTT. Translated, it gives CASSATLGSPLHF. Full variable domain (rest looked up from reference TRBV25-1 and TRBJ1-6): EADIYQTPRYLVIGTGKKITLECSQTMGHDKMYWYQQDPGMELHLIHYSYGVNSTEKGDLSSESTVSRIRTEHFPLTLESARPSHTSQYLCASSATLGSPLHFGNGTRLTVT.

The genes are TRBV27 and TRBJ2-7; tentative D call: TRBD1 (5 bases). The CDR3 runs 15 residues. V was cut by 2 bases and J by 1 base, with 12 bases left in between. Germline CDR1 and CDR2: MNHEY and SMNVEV (reference sequence). This CDR3 reads CASSLRGLWSYEQYF. In DNA form, the CDR3 reads TGTGCCAGCAGTTTAAGGGGTCTTTGGTCCTACGAGCAGTACTTC.

This chain joins TRBV15 and TRBJ1-1; D gene uncertain. Trimming stripped 1 base from V and 4 bases from J, with 10 bases between. The CDR3 is 14 residues long. CDR1 is LNHNV, CDR2 YYDKDF, per germline (reference sequence). The CDR3 reads CATSRGSRVTEAFF. The CDR3 DNA follows: TGTGCCACCAGCAGAGGTAGTCGGGTCACTGAAGCTTTCTTT. The full variable domain, completed using reference TRBV15 and TRBJ1-1, is DAMVIQNPRYQVTQFGKPVTLSCSQTLNHNVMYWYQQKSSQAPKLLFHYYDKDFNNEADTPDNFQSRRPNTSFCFLDIRSPGLGDTAMYLCATSRGSRVTEAFFGQGTRLTVV.

The V and J genes are TRBV6-1 and TRBJ2-2; 7 nucleotides align to TRBD1. The CDR3 consists of 14 residues. V shed 8 bases, J shed 5 bases, and the junction held 8 bases outside the gene matches. From germline, CDR1 is MNHNS and CDR2 SASEGT. CDR3 loop: CASGHRGRTGELFF. Written as DNA, the CDR3 is TGTGCCAGCGGTCACAGGGGTAGGACCGGGGAGCTGTTTTTT.

The rearrangement joins TRBV7-9 to TRBJ2-3; 10 bases match TRBD2. The trim removed 10 bases at V and 2 bases at J, leaving 9 bases unmatched. The CDR3 consists of 15 residues. Germline CDR1 SEHNR, CDR2 FQNEAQ (reference sequence). The CDR3 spells CANIPSGGPTDTQYF. In DNA, the CDR3 is TGTGCCAACATTCCTAGCGGGGGCCCCACAGATACGCAGTATTTT.